Each of the 10 T cell receptor beta chains below was sequenced from the same sample in a study of cytomegalovirus exposure and HLA in healthy donors. The PCR employed 60 Vbeta primers together with 13 Jbeta primers. Generated by immunoSEQ multiplex PCR, the TCRdb table keeps only in-frame clones and is missing some. Found here are around 90,000 clones, roughly 86% of them singletons; the top ten hold around a tenth. The sequencing input was PBMCs. The receptors shown here come from a man younger than 45 in good health and CMV-seropositive.

The chain links TRBV7-9 to TRBJ2-7, with unresolved D. CDR1 SEHNR and CDR2 FQNEAQ come from the germline V gene (reference sequence). Trimming shortened V by 1 base and J by 6 bases, and 19 bases separated the two germline ends. The CDR3 length is 16 residues. This CDR3 reads CASSLVIPPLGGEQYF. The CDR3 nucleotides are TGTGCCAGCAGCTTAGTGATCCCTCCCCTTGGCGGCGAGCAGTACTTC.

Comments on this clone: At one of its ends the junction is not consistent with the germline gene, which may arise from a read error. Additional DNA sequences in this sample encode the identical CDR3. CDR3 loop: CASSSGQGYEQYF. The DNA for the CDR3 is TGCGCCAGCAGCTCGGGACAGGGCTACGAGCAGTACTTC. The rearrangement links TRBV5-4 to TRBJ2-7; 9 nucleotides match TRBD1. Germline V CDR1 and CDR2: SGHNT, YYREEE (reference sequence). The CDR3 covers 13 residues.

A single count supports this clone. For the CDR3, the DNA is TGTGCCAGCAGTTCGGGACAGGGACGTGAAAAACTGTTTTTT. Translated, it gives CASSSGQGREKLFF. The V gene is TRBV28, the J gene TRBJ1-4; 9 bases agree with TRBD1. Per germline, CDR1 MDHEN and CDR2 SYDVKM. The CDR3 spans 14 residues. Trimming at V came to 4 bases and at J to 7 bases, leaving 4 bases not matched to a gene.

Written as DNA, the CDR3 is TGTGCCACCAGCAGAGATGGGACAGGCTCCTACGAGCAGTACTTC. This sequence encodes CATSRDGTGSYEQYF. V is TRBV15 and J is TRBJ2-7, with 8 bases lining up with TRBD1. The CDR3 runs to 15 residues. J was trimmed by 0 bases and V by 0 bases; bases with no gene match: 1. Germline lookup yields CDR1 LNHNV and CDR2 YYDKDF (reference sequence).

This clone appeared a few times. Written as DNA, the CDR3 is TGTGCCATCGGAACAGGGTTGGCTTTCTTT. Protein sequence: CAIGTGLAFF. The chain combines TRBV10-3 with TRBJ1-1; weak D call: TRBD1 (6 bases). CDR1 and CDR2 from the germline V gene are ENHRY and SYGVKD. V gave up 8 bases and J gave up 11 bases, with 12 bases separating them. This CDR3 has 10 residues.

J is TRBJ1-2 and V is TRBV29-1, with a possible D match to TRBD1 (5 bases). The CDR3 runs 11 residues. The V gene's germline CDR1 is SQVTM and CDR2 ANQGSEA. Trimming took 8 bases from V and 7 from J, leaving 14 bases between them. The DNA for the CDR3 is TGCAGCCGGGGGACGTCTGGTGGCTACACCTTC. Its translation is CSRGTSGGYTF.

A word on this clone: The sample carries other DNA sequences with the same CDR3. V gene TRBV7-9 combines with J gene TRBJ1-5; the match to TRBD1 covers 8 bases. The CDR3 has 13 amino acids. Germline CDR1 SEHNR, CDR2 FQNEAQ (reference sequence). The V gene end was trimmed by 3 bases and the J gene end by 5 bases; junction bases not matched to a gene: 0. The CDR3 spells CASSLDRDQPQHF. The CDR3 coding sequence is TGTGCCAGCAGCTTGGACAGGGATCAGCCCCAGCATTTT.

This clone was seen a single time. The CDR3 sequence is CASSSPTGGLNGYTF. The CDR3 DNA sequence: TGTGCCAGCAGCTCACCGACAGGGGGCTTAAATGGCTACACCTTC. The V call is TRBV7-8, the J call TRBJ1-2; 10 bases map to TRBD1. The V gene end was trimmed by 4 bases and the J gene end by 6 bases; junction bases not matched to a gene: 8. The CDR3 loop spans 15 amino acids. The V gene's germline CDR1 is SGHVS and CDR2 FQNEAQ.

The chain couples TRBV28 to TRBJ1-2; 7 bases are shared with TRBD1. This CDR3 is built from 12 residues. Looked up from germline, CDR1 is MDHEN and CDR2 is SYDVKM. J gave up 7 bases and V 8 bases, and 7 bases lay outside the gene matches. CDR3 sequence reads: CASETGIGGYTF. The CDR3 bases are TGTGCCAGCGAGACAGGGATAGGTGGCTACACCTTC.

The V call is TRBV7-2, the J call TRBJ2-1; no definite D call. The V end lost 3 bases, the J end lost 1 base, and 7 bases lay between the germline ends. The CDR3 is 14 amino acids. Germline V gene sequence: CDR1 SGHTA, CDR2 FQGNSA. The CDR3 loop is CASSFGSSYNEQFF. In DNA form, the CDR3 reads TGTGCCAGCAGCTTTGGCAGTTCCTACAATGAGCAGTTCTTC.